The TCR beta chain described here comes from a study of shared clonotypes between healthy human individuals. Libraries were prepared by immunoSEQ multiplex PCR; TCRdb keeps only in-frame clonotypes and omits some of them. The table includes around 2,000,000 clones, approximately 95% detected once. For this clone: The antigen is undetermined.

Selected positively for CCR7 and CD45RO-negative, naive CD8 cells excluded terminally differentiated effector memory CD45RA+ cells. V lost 1 base to trimming and J lost 6 bases; unmatched junction nucleotides: 14. The CDR3 has 18 amino acids. CDR1 is SEHNR and CDR2 is FQNEAQ in the germline V gene (reference sequence). Overall study results and limits: Clonotypes shared by all four donors outscored non-shared clonotypes in generation probability.

The receptor's source is a man between 18 and 35 years old in good health. The sample was naive CD8+ T cells sorted from blood. The chain couples TRBV7-9 to TRBJ1-2; 10 bases agree with TRBD1. CDR3 region: CASSLDRGVGTGDNGYTF. CDR3 nucleotides: TGTGCCAGCAGCTTAGATCGAGGGGTCGGGACAGGGGATAATGGCTACACCTTC.